This record covers a single T cell receptor beta chain. Antigen specificity is unknown. The sample originates from a study of cytomegalovirus exposure and HLA in healthy donors. Study-level points and caveats: Through in vitro validation, three CMV-associated chains were shown to be specific for CMV antigens.

Trimming pared 3 bases from V and 3 bases from J, leaving 12 bases between. Per germline, CDR1 LNHDA and CDR2 SQIVND (reference sequence). This CDR3 spans 14 amino acids. Produced via immunoSEQ multiplex PCR; TCRdb's table is partial and in-frame only. The sample carries 90,000 to 140,000 clones, about 85% recorded once. The rearrangement uses TRBV19 and TRBJ2-7; tentatively, D is TRBD1 (8 bases). This TCR came from a woman younger than 35 in good health and CMV-seropositive. Sequencing was carried out using PBMCs. CDR3 DNA sequence: TGTGCCAGTAGTATTCACAGGGGGGGCTACGAGCAGTACTTC. Its protein product is CASSIHRGGYEQYF.